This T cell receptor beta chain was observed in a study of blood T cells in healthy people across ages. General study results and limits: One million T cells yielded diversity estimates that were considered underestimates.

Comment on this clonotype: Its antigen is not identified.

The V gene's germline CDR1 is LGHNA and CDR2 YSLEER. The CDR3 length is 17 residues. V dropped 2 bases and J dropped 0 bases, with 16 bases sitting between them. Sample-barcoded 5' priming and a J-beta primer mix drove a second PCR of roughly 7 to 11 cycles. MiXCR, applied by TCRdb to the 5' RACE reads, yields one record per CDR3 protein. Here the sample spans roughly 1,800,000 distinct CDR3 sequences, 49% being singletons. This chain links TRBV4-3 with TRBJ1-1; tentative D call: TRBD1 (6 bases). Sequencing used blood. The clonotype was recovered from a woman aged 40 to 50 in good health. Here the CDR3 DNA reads TGCGCCAGCAGCCAACAACTATTGCGGGGGCTGAACACTGAAGCTTTCTTT. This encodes CASSQQLLRGLNTEAFF.